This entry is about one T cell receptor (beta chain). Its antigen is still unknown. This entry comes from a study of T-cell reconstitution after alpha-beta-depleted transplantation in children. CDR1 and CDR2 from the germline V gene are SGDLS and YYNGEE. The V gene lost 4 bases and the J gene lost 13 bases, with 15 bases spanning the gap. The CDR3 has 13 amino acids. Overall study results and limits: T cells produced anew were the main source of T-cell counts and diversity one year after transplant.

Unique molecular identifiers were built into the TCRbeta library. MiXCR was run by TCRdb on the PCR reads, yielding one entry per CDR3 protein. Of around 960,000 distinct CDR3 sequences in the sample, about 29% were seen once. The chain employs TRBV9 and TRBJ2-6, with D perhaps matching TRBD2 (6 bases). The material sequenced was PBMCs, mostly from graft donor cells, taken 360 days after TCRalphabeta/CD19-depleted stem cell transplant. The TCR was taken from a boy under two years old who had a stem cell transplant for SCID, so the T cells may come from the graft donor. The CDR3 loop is CASSPYLGGVLTF. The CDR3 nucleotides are TGTGCCAGCAGCCCCTACCTTGGAGGGGTCCTGACTTTC.